This T cell receptor beta chain was observed in a study of shared clonotypes between healthy human individuals. The data were produced by immunoSEQ multiplex PCR, yet TCRdb's version contains in-frame clones alone and is incomplete. The sample contains millions of clones, around nine tenths of which appear only once. Sequenced: naive CD4+ T cells sorted from blood. Subset denoted: CD45RA+ positively selected. This clonotype was obtained from a young man in good health.

The CDR3 nucleotides read TGTGCCAGCGGACGGATTGGGCGGGAGCAGTACTTC. Its protein product is CASGRIGREQYF. The rearrangement joins TRBV6-1 to TRBJ2-7; unclear D gene. Germline V gene data show CDR1 as MNHNS and CDR2 as SASEGT. The CDR3 covers 12 residues. V lost 8 bases and J 7 bases, leaving 15 bases between the germline ends.